The present entry profiles one T cell receptor (beta chain) with its context. The data belong to a study of T cell responses to AZD1222 COVID-19 vaccine. The data were produced by immunoSEQ multiplex PCR, yet TCRdb's version contains in-frame clones alone and is incomplete. Among about 170,000 clones listed, roughly 90% were seen once. CDR3 length equals 13 residues. V was pared by 1 base and J by 2 bases, with 6 bases between. CDR1 is LGHNA and CDR2 is YNFKEQ in the germline V gene. J is TRBJ2-7 and V is TRBV4-2; either TRBD1 or TRBD2 may supply D (5 bases each). This TCR was recovered from an adult in good health. The sample was peripheral blood, taken on day 0 of AZD1222 vaccination. CDR3 in DNA: TGTGCCAGCAGCCAAGTGGGGGCCTACGAGCAGTACTTC. It specifies CASSQVGAYEQYF.